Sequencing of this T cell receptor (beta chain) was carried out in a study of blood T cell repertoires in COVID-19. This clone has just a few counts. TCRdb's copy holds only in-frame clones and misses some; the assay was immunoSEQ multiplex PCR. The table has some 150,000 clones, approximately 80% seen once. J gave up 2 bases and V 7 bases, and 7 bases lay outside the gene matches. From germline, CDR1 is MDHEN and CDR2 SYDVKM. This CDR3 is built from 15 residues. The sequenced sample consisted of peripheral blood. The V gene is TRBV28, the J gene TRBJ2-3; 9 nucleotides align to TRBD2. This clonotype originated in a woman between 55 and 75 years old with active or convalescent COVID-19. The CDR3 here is CASNILAGITDTQYF. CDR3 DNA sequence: TGTGCCAGCAATATCCTAGCGGGGATCACAGATACGCAGTATTTT.